The clone carrying this T cell receptor beta chain showed up many times. Stable Graves' hyperthyroidism meant no ophthalmopathy progression within 18 months. Exclusion followed for patients with uncontrolled infection, other autoimmune disease, pregnancy or lactation. The PBMCs were sourced from fresh peripheral blood (more than 9 ml). The CDR3 is 14 residues long. Germline values: CDR1 ENHRY, CDR2 SYGVKD. Trimming took 10 bases from V and 6 from J; bases not matched to a gene: 9. The data were obtained in a study of T cells in Graves' hyperthyroidism and ophthalmopathy. Amplified regions were TCR beta CDR3 sequences from RNA transcripts. First-round RT-PCR targeting the TCR CDR3 was performed with the HTBI primer set. TCRdb redid the calling of the multiplex PCR reads with MiXCR, one entry per CDR3 protein. The table includes some 510,000 distinct CDR3 sequences, around 21% detected once.

The TCR sequence derives from a man between 18 and 35 years old with Graves' hyperthyroidism. Material: blood. This chain connects TRBV10-3 to TRBJ2-3; 11 bases are a match to TRBD2. Written as DNA, the CDR3 is TGTGCCACACGTACTAGCGGGGGCGGGGATACGCAGTATTTT. This encodes CATRTSGGGDTQYF.